Listed below are T cell receptor beta chains from one sample, sequenced in a study of T cells after yellow fever vaccination. MiXCR was run by TCRdb on the 5' RACE reads, yielding one entry per CDR3 protein. In the table there are hundreds of thousands of distinct CDR3 sequences, 8% to 10% of which are singletons. The sample here was PBMCs, taken on the day of the first yellow fever vaccination. The source is a young man who received the YFV17D yellow fever vaccine. The CDR3 runs from the conserved cysteine through the conserved F or W. Each record gives: J gene, clone size, D gene, V gene, CDR3 DNA, CDR3 protein. The D gene is left open where the match is weak. Expanded clones get a size class; other rows say once, few or many, or leave the size out.

TRBJ2-3 few NA TRBV19 TGTGCCAGTAGTAATGAAGGGTACTCTAGCACAGATACGCAGTATTTT CASSNEGYSSTDTQYF
TRBJ2-2 NA NA TRBV20-1 TGCAGTGCTAGGGTTGGGGGCCTCTTGTCCGGGGAGCTGTTTTTT CSARVGGLLSGELFF
TRBJ1-2 NA TRBD1 TRBV6-2/TRBV6-3 TGTGCCAGCAGCTCAGGGGGCTTGGGCTACACCTTC CASSSGGLGYTF
TRBJ1-3 NA NA TRBV5-1 TGCGCCAGCAGCTTGGCTCCGGACAGCGGAAACACCATATATTTT CASSLAPDSGNTIYF
TRBJ1-2 few NA TRBV10-3 TGTGCCATATTACAAGGACAGATGATGAACTATGGCTACACCTTC CAILQGQMMNYGYTF
TRBJ2-1 many NA TRBV5-1 TGCGCCAGCAGCTTGGCAACCGGCGGCAATGAGCAGTTCTTC CASSLATGGNEQFF
TRBJ2-5 NA NA TRBV5-4 TGTGCCAGCAAAGGGAACCAAGAGACCCAGTACTTC CASKGNQETQYF
TRBJ1-1 NA NA TRBV7-9 TGTGCCAGCAGCTTAGTCTGGCAGACTCTCTTTTACACTGAAGCTTTCTTT CASSLVWQTLFYTEAFF
TRBJ2-3 many NA TRBV5-1 TGCGCCAGCAGCCCGGGGCAGCCTCCAGGCACAGATACGCAGTATTTT CASSPGQPPGTDTQYF
TRBJ2-2 NA TRBD1 TRBV5-1 TGCGCCACCGACAGGGGTCCAAACACCGGGGAGCTGTTTTTT CATDRGPNTGELFF
TRBJ2-1 few TRBD1 TRBV10-3 TGTGCCACATCGGGTCCGGGGACAGGGGAGCAGTTCTTC CATSGPGTGEQFF
TRBJ1-1 many TRBD1 TRBV5-1 TGCGCCAGCAGCCCAACCGGGACAGGGGACACTGAAGCTTTCTTT CASSPTGTGDTEAFF
TRBJ1-5 NA NA TRBV19 TGTGCCAGTAGTATAGTCAACAATCAGCCCCAGCATTTT CASSIVNNQPQHF
TRBJ2-7 NA NA TRBV30 TGTGCCTGGAGTGTTAGGGCAGTCGAGCAGTACTTC CAWSVRAVEQYF
TRBJ1-1 NA TRBD1 TRBV4-3 TGCGCCAGCAGCCAAGATACAGGGGTGGGAACTGAAGCTTTCTTT CASSQDTGVGTEAFF
TRBJ2-7 NA NA TRBV27 TGTGCCAGCAGTTCTCGTGGGGGCTATTACGAGCAGTACTTC CASSSRGGYYEQYF
TRBJ2-5 many TRBD1 TRBV5-1 TGCGCCAGCAGCCGGGGTGGGACAGGGGGCTCGGAGACCCAGTACTTC CASSRGGTGGSETQYF
TRBJ2-2 few NA TRBV11-2 TGTGCCAGCAGCAAGGGGACTTTTCCTACCGGGGAGCTGTTTTTT CASSKGTFPTGELFF
TRBJ2-1 NA TRBD2 TRBV4-3 TGCGCCAGCAGCCTTCACCGGGACTACTCCTACAATGAGCAGTTCTTC CASSLHRDYSYNEQFF
TRBJ2-2 NA TRBD1 TRBV7-9 TGTGCCAGGTCCGGGACAGCGAACACCGGGGAGCTGTTTTTT CARSGTANTGELFF
TRBJ2-5 few NA TRBV6-1 TGTGCCAGCAACGTTTTTTCGTCGGGGGAAGAGACCCAGTACTTC CASNVFSSGEETQYF
TRBJ1-1 many NA TRBV5-1 TGCGCCAGCCGAATCCGGGGGGCTGGAAACACTGAAGCTTTCTTT CASRIRGAGNTEAFF
TRBJ2-5 NA NA TRBV7-9 TGTGCCAGCAGCTTTCGGTCGACCCAGTACTTC CASSFRSTQYF
TRBJ1-1 few NA TRBV7-9 TGTGCCAGCAGCTTAGTAGGGGGATCGGACACTGAAGCTTTCTTT CASSLVGGSDTEAFF
TRBJ2-1 NA TRBD2 TRBV28 TGTGCCAGCAGTCTCCCCCAGCGGGGGCCTAACAATGAGCAGTTCTTC CASSLPQRGPNNEQFF
TRBJ1-1 NA TRBD1 TRBV7-9 TGTGCCAGCAGCTTAGCGTCGTGGACAGGGGGAAACACTGAAGCTTTCTTT CASSLASWTGGNTEAFF
TRBJ2-1 many TRBD1 TRBV20-1 TGCAGTGGGGGACAGGCTTCGCCTGAGCAGTTCTTC CSGGQASPEQFF
TRBJ2-1 few NA TRBV11-2 TGTGCCAGCAGCACCCCTACGTCGCAGGGGAGCTCCTACAATGAGCAGTTCTTC CASSTPTSQGSSYNEQFF
TRBJ1-5 few TRBD1 TRBV24-1 TGTGCCACCAGTGACTCCCGACAGGGGAGCCAGCCCCAGCATTTT CATSDSRQGSQPQHF
TRBJ1-5 NA NA TRBV29-1 TGCAGCGTTGCGTGGGGAAATCAGCCCCAGCATTTT CSVAWGNQPQHF
TRBJ2-2 few NA TRBV6-2/TRBV6-3 TGTGCCAGCAGTTACGGGGCAGCCGTGGGGGAGCTGTTTTTT CASSYGAAVGELFF